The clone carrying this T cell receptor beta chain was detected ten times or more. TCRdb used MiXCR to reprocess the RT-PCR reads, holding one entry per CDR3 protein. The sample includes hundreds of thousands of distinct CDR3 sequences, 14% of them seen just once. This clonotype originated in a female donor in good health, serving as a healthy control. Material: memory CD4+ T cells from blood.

The CDR3 loop is CASSTQGGRAYSTDTQYF. CDR3 coding DNA: TGCGCCAGCAGCACCCAGGGCGGGAGGGCGTATAGCACAGATACGCAGTATTTT. The chain carries TRBV4-1 and TRBJ2-3, with 9 bases identical to TRBD2. In germline, CDR1 is MGHRA, CDR2 YSYEKL. V lost 5 bases, J lost 0 bases, and 12 bases stayed unmatched. The CDR3 contains 18 residues.